This TCR beta chain is drawn from a study of T cell responses to AZD1222 COVID-19 vaccine. In this sample, this clone turned up a few times. The ends lost 0 bases at V and 2 bases at J; junction bases unmatched: 2. The V gene's germline CDR1 is MGHRA and CDR2 YSYEKL. The CDR3 contains 15 residues. TCRdb keeps only in-frame clones here, not all; method: immunoSEQ multiplex PCR. The profile shows more than 80,000 clones, over 75% of them singletons. The TCR originated in an adult in good health. The specimen was peripheral blood, collected on day 0 of AZD1222 vaccination. This chain joins TRBV4-1 and TRBJ1-1, with 8 bases that match TRBD1. Here the CDR3 reads CASSQEQGANTEAFF. CDR3 in DNA: TGCGCCAGCAGCCAAGAGCAGGGGGCAAACACTGAAGCTTTCTTT.